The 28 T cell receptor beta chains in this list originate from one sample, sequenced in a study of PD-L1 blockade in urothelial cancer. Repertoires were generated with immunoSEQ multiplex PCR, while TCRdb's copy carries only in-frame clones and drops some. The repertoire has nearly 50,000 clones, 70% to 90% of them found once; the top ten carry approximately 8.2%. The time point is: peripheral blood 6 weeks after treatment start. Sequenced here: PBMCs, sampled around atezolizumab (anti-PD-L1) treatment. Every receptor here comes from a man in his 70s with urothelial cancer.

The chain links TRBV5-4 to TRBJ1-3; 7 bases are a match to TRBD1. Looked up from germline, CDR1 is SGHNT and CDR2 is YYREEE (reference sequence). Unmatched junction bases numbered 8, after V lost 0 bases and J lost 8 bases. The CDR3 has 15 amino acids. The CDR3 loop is CASSLGQGGQHTIYF. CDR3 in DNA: TGTGCCAGCAGCTTGGGACAGGGCGGTCAGCACACCATATATTTT.

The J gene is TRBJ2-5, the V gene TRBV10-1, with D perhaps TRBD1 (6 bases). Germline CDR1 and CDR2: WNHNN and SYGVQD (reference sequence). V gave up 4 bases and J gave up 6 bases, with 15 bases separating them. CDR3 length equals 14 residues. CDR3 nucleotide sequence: TGCGCCAGCAGTGGTTCAGGGGCCCGCAAGACCCAGTACTTC. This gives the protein CASSGSGARKTQYF.

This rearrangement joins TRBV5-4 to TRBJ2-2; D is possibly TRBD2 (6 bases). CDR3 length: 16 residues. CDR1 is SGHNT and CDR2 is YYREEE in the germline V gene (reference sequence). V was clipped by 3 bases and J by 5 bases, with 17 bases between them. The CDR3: CASSSPRGIGTGELFF. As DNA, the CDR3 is TGTGCCAGCAGCTCCCCCCGGGGGATTGGGACCGGGGAGCTGTTTTTT.

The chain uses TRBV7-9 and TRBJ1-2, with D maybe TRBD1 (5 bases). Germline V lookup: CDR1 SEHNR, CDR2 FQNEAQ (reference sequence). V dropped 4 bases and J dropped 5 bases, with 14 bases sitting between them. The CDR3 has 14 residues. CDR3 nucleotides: TGTGCCAGCAGCTACCCAGGGCCTTGGTATGGCTACACCTTC. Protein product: CASSYPGPWYGYTF.

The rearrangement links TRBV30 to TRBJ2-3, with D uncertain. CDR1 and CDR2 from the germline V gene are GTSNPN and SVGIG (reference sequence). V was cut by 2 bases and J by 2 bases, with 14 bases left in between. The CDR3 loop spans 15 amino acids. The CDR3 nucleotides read TGTGCCTGGAGTATCGCGTTATCAAACACAGATACGCAGTATTTT. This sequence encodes CAWSIALSNTDTQYF.

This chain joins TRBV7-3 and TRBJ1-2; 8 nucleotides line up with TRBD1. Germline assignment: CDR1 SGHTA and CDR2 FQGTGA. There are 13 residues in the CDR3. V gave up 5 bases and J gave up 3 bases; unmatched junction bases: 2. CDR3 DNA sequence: TGTGCCAGCAGCCTACAGGGGGACTATGGCTACACCTTC. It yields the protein CASSLQGDYGYTF. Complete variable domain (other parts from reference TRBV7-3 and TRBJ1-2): GAGVSQTPSNKVTEKGKYVELRCDPISGHTALYWYRQSLGQGPEFLIYFQGTGAADDSGLPNDRFFAVRPEGSVSTLKIQRTERGDSAVYLCASSLQGDYGYTFGSGTRLTVV.

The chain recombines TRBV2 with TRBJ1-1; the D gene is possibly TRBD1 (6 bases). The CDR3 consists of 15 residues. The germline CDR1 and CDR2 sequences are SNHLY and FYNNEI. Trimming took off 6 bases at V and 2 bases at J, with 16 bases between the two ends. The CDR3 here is CASRVRAGQNTEAFF. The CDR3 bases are TGTGCCAGCAGGGTTCGAGCGGGACAAAACACTGAAGCTTTCTTT.

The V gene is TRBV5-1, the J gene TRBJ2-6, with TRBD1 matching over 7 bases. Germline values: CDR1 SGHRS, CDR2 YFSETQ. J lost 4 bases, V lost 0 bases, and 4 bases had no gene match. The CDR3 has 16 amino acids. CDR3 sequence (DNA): TGCGCCAGCAGCTTGGGGCAGGGGGTCGGGGCCAACGTCCTGACTTTC. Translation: CASSLGQGVGANVLTF.

The CDR3 coding sequence is TGTGCCAGCAGCTTGCGGGTTGGACGGGAGACCCAGTACTTC. It is translated as CASSLRVGRETQYF. The chain has TRBV7-8 and TRBJ2-5, with a weak D call TRBD2 (5 bases). The CDR3 runs to 14 residues. Germline assignment: CDR1 SGHVS and CDR2 FQNEAQ. The V end was cut by 3 bases, the J end by 5 bases, with 13 bases between.

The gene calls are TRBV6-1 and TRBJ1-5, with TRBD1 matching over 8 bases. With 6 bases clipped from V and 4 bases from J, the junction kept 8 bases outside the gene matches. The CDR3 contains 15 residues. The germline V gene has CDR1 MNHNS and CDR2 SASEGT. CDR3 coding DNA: TGTGCCAGCAGACTCCAGGGGGCAGGGAATCAGCCCCAGCATTTT. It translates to CASRLQGAGNQPQHF.

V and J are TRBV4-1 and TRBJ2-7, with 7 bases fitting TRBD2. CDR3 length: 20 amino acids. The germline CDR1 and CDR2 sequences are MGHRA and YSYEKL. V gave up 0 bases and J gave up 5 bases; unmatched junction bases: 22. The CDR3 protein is CASSQDSLVASGRTWDEQYF. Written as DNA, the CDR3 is TGCGCCAGCAGCCAAGATTCTCTGGTGGCTAGCGGTAGAACCTGGGACGAGCAGTACTTC.

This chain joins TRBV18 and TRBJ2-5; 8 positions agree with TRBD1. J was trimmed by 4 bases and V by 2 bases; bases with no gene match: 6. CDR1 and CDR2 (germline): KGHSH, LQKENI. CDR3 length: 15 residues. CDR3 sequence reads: CASSPGQGGGETQYF. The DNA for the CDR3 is TGTGCCAGCTCACCAGGACAGGGTGGGGGAGAGACCCAGTACTTC.

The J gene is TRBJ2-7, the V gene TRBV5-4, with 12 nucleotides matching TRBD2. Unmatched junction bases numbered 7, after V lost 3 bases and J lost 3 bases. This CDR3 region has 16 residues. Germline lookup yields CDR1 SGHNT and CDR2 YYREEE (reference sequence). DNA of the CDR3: TGTGCCAGCAGCTCAAGCCTAGCGGGGGGGGTCTACGAGCAGTACTTC. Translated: CASSSSLAGGVYEQYF.

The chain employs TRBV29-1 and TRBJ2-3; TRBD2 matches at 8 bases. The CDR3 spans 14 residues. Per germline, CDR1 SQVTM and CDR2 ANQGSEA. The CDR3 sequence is CVTGTSGSSDTQYF. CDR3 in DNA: TGCGTCACGGGGACGAGCGGGAGTTCAGATACGCAGTATTTT.

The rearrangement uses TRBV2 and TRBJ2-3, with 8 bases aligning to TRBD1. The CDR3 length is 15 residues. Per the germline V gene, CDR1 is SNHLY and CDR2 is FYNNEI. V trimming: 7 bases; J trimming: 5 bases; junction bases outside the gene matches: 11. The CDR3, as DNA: TGTGCCAGCACCGGACGGACAGGGTTGGGAGATACGCAGTATTTT. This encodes CASTGRTGLGDTQYF.

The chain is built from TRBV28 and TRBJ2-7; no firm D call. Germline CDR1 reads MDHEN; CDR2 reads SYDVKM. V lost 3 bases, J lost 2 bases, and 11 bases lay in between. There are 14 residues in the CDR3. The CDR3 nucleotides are TGTGCCAGCAGTTTGGTATCAGAAGCCTACGAGCAGTACTTC. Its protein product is CASSLVSEAYEQYF.

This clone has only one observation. CDR3 loop: CATKKPGLGTGELFF. CDR3 in DNA: TGTGCCACCAAGAAACCCGGACTCGGGACCGGGGAGCTGTTTTTT. The chain recombines TRBV2 with TRBJ2-2, with D maybe TRBD2 (5 bases). Trimming removed 10 bases at V and 5 bases at J, with 20 bases between. Per germline, CDR1 SNHLY and CDR2 FYNNEI. CDR3 length: 15 residues. The whole variable domain, filled in from reference TRBV2 and TRBJ2-2, reads EPEVTQTPSHQVTQMGQEVILRCVPISNHLYFYWYRQILGQKVEFLVSFYNNEISEKSEIFDDQFSVERPDGSNFTLKIRSTKLEDSAMYFCATKKPGLGTGELFFGEGSRLTVL.

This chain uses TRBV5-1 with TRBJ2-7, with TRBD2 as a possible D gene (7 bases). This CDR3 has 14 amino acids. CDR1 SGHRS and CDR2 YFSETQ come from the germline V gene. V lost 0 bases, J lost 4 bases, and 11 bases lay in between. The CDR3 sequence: CASSLAGGAYEQYF. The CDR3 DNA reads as TGCGCCAGCAGCTTGGCGGGGGGCGCGTACGAGCAGTACTTC.

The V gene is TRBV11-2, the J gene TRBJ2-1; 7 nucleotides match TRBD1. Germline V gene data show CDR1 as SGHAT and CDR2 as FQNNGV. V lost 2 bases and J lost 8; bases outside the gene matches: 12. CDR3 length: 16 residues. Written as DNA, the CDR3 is TGTGCCAGCAGCTTATCGATAGACAGGGTTTTGGATGAGCAGTTCTTC. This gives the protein CASSLSIDRVLDEQFF. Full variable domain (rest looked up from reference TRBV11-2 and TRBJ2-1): EAGVAQSPRYKIIEKRQSVAFWCNPISGHATLYWYQQILGQGPKLLIQFQNNGVVDDSQLPKDRFSAERLKGVDSTLKIQPAKLEDSAVYLCASSLSIDRVLDEQFFGPGTRLTVL.

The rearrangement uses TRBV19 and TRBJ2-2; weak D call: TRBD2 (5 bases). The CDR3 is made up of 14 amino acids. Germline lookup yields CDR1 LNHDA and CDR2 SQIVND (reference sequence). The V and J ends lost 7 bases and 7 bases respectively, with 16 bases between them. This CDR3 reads CASISGMAGGELFF. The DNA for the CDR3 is TGTGCCAGTATATCGGGAATGGCTGGCGGGGAGCTGTTTTTT.

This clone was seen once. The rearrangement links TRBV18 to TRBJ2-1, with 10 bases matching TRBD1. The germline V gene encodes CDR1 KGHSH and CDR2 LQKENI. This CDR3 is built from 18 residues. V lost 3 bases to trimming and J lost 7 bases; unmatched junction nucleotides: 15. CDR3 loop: CASSPTSPWDRGHNEQFF. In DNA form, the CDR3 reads TGTGCCAGCTCACCCACGTCGCCTTGGGACAGGGGTCATAATGAGCAGTTCTTC.

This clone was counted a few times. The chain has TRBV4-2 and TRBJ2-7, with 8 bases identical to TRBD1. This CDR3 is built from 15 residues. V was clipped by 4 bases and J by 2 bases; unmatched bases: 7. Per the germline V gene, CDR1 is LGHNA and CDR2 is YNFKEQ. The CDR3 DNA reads TGTGCCAGCAGCCTCCGACAGGGGTCCGCCTACGAGCAGTACTTC. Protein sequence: CASSLRQGSAYEQYF.

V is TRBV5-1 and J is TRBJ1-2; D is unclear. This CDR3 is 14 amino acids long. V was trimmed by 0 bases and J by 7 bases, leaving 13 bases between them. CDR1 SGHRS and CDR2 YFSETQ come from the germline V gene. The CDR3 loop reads CASSLALTALGYTF. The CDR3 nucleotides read TGCGCCAGCAGCTTGGCCTTAACAGCTCTTGGCTACACCTTC.

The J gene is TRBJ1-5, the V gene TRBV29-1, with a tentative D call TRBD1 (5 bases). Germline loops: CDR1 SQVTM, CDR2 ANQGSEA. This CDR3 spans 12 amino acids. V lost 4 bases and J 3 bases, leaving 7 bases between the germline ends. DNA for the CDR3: TGCAGCGTTGCGGACAACAATCAGCCCCAGCATTTT. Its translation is CSVADNNQPQHF.

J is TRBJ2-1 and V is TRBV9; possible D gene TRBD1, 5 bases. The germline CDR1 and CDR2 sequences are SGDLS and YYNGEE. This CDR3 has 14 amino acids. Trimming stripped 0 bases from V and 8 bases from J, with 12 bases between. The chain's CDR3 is CASSVVRGTDEQFF. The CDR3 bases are TGTGCCAGCAGCGTAGTTAGGGGTACGGATGAGCAGTTCTTC.

Written as DNA, the CDR3 is TGTGCCAGCAGCCCGCGCATCTCAGGAAACACCATATATTTT. Its translation is CASSPRISGNTIYF. The chain has TRBV14 and TRBJ1-3; no reliable D call. V shed 4 bases and J shed 4 bases, with 11 bases lying between them. The germline gives CDR1 SGHDN, CDR2 FVKESK. The CDR3 is made up of 14 amino acids.

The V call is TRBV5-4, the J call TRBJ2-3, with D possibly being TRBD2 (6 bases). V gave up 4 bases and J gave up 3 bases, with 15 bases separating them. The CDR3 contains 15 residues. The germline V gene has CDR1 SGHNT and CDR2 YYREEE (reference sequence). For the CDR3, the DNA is TGTGCCAGCAGCCCCGTGGCCGGGAGAACAGATACGCAGTATTTT. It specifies CASSPVAGRTDTQYF.

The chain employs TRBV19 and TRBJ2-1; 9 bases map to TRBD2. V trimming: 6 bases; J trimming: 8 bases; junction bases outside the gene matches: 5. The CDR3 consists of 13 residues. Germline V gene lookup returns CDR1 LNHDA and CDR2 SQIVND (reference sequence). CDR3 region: CASRVAGEYEQFF. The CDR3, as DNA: TGTGCCAGTAGGGTAGCGGGAGAATATGAGCAGTTCTTC.